This entry concerns a single TCR beta chain. What it binds is unknown. These data belong to a study of OX40 agonist ivuxolimab in advanced cancers. Sequencing used immunoSEQ multiplex PCR; TCRdb keeps in-frame clones, though not all of them. In the table there are about 51,000 clones, about four fifths of which are singletons. Study conclusions and caveats: Clonal expansion among partial responders at 0.1-3.0 mg/kg ranked near the lowest. With doses of 0.1 to 3.0 mg/kg, CD4+ and CD8+ blood T cells had undergone clonal expansion by week 6. Expanded peripheral T cells had an undetermined antigen specificity.

With 0 bases clipped from V and 5 bases from J, the junction kept 2 bases outside the gene matches. CDR3 length: 15 residues. Germline V gene lookup returns CDR1 LGHNA and CDR2 YNFKEQ. The origin of this receptor is an adult with an advanced solid tumor such as melanoma, head and neck, liver or kidney cancer. V usage is TRBV4-2 and J usage is TRBJ2-2; TRBD2 agrees at 8 bases. The material was CD4+ or CD8+ T cells sorted from blood, obtained in a trial of the OX40 agonist ivuxolimab. The CDR3 DNA reads TGTGCCAGCAGCCAAGAAGCGGGGGTTACCGGGGAGCTGTTTTTT. Protein product: CASSQEAGVTGELFF.